This T cell receptor (beta chain) was recorded in a study of identical twins. The study, taken as a whole, reports: Out-of-frame TCR alpha sharing in monozygotic twins exceeded recombination model predictions. The more abundant beta clonotypes in cord blood had fewer insertions, and memory repertoires did not show this.

This clonotype was picked up many times. Its target is not known. This CDR3 has 12 amino acids. The V and J ends lost 6 bases and 5 bases respectively, with 10 bases between them. TCRdb passed the 5' RACE reads through MiXCR, listing each CDR3 protein once. This table holds hundreds of thousands of distinct CDR3 sequences, more than 8% found once. The sample was also linked to a second study, of yellow fever vaccine responses in identical twins.

The specimen was CD8+ T cells sorted from blood. The clonotype originates from a woman between 18 and 29 years old in good health. The chain links TRBV12-3 or TRBV12-4 to TRBJ1-1; D ambiguous. The CDR3 spells CASSFLGTEAFF. In DNA, the CDR3 is TGTGCCAGCAGCTTCTTAGGAACTGAAGCTTTCTTT.